The T cell receptor (beta chain) described here comes from a study of shared clonotypes between healthy human individuals. HIV-negative, healthy adults without recent acute infections or vaccinations were the donors. In the sorted-subset replicate PCRs, about 190 ng DNA, 29,000 or so T cell genomes, was used. Repertoires were generated with immunoSEQ multiplex PCR, while TCRdb's copy carries only in-frame clones and drops some. The table records some 1 million clones, around 74% of them present only once. Study-wide results and caveats: Generation probabilities were higher for clonotypes shared across all four sorted-subset donors than for unshared ones. Sampling was confined to blood; repertoires within tissues likely differ.

Trimming shortened V by 0 bases and J by 6 bases, and 12 bases separated the two germline ends. Germline CDR1 MGHRA, CDR2 YSYEKL. The CDR3 runs to 16 residues. A remark on this clone: Its target is not known.

The chain is built from TRBV4-1 and TRBJ1-6, with D tentatively TRBD1 (6 bases). This TCR derives from a man aged 18 to 29 in good health. The material sequenced was memory CD4+ T cells sorted from blood. Subset meaning: CD45RA-negative fraction. The CDR3 DNA reads as TGCGCCAGCAGCCAAGATTTGGGGGCCCTTAATTCACCCCTCCACTTT. Encoded protein: CASSQDLGALNSPLHF.